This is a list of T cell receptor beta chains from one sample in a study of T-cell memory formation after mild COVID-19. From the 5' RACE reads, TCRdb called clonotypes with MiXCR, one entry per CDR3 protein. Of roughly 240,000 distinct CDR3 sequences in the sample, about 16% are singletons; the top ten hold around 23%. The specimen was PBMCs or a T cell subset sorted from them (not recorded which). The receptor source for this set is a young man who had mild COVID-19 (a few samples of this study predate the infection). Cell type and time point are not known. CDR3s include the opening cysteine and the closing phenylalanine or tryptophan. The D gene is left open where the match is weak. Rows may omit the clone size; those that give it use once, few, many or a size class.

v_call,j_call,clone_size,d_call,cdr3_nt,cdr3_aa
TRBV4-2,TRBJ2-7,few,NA,TGTGCCAGCAGCCAAGAAGCCCAGGTGGTTTACGAGCAGTACTTC,CASSQEAQVVYEQYF
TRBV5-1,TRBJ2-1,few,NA,TGCGCCAGCAGCTGGCGCGGCGTCGCTTACAATGAGCAGTTCTTC,CASSWRGVAYNEQFF
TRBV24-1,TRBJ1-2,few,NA,TGTGCCACCAGTGAAGGGACACAATCATACTATGGCTACACCTTC,CATSEGTQSYYGYTF
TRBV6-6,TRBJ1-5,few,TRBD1,TGTGCCAGCAGTTACCCCCCCAAGACAGGGTTTGGCAATCAGCCCCAGCATTTT,CASSYPPKTGFGNQPQHF
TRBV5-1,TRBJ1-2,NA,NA,TGCGCCAGCAGCCCAGAACAGGGAGTAGGCGGCTACACCTTC,CASSPEQGVGGYTF
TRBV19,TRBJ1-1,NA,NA,TGTGCCAGTAGTATTCGAGGGTTAGCTGAAGCTTTCTTT,CASSIRGLAEAFF
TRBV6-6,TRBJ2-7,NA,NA,TGTGCCAGCAGTTACTCGATAGGCTCACAGGCGTCCTACGAGCAGTACTTC,CASSYSIGSQASYEQYF
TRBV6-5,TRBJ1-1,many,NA,TGTGCCAGCAGTTATCAGGGTAACACTGAAGCTTTCTTT,CASSYQGNTEAFF
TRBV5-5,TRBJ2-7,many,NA,TGTGCCAGCACTCTGAACCCGCGGGCCGACAACTCCTACGAGCAGTACTTC,CASTLNPRADNSYEQYF
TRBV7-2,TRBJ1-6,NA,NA,TGTGCCAGCAGCGATACGTATCCCTCACCCCTCCACTTT,CASSDTYPSPLHF
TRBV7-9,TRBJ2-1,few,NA,TGTGCCAGCAGTCGAGGTGGGGGCTCTGGGAATGAGCAGTTCTTC,CASSRGGGSGNEQFF
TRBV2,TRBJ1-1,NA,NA,TGTGCCAGCAGAGAGGGACGGGCTGCTGAAGCTTTCTTT,CASREGRAAEAFF
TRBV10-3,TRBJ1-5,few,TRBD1,TGTGCCATCAGTGAGTCTCAGGGGGCAAGACAGCCCCAGCATTTT,CAISESQGARQPQHF
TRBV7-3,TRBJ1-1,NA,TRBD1,TGTGCCAGCAGCCCGGCCGGACAGGGAAGGTCAGGAGCTTTCTTT,CASSPAGQGRSGAFF
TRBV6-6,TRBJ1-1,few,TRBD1,TGTGCCAGCAGTTACTCGACAGGGGGCTTGGGCACTGAAGCTTTCTTT,CASSYSTGGLGTEAFF
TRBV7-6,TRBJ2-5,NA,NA,TGTGCCAGCAGCTTAGGGGCAGGAGGAGGAGAGACCCAGTACTTC,CASSLGAGGGETQYF
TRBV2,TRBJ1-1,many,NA,TGTGCCAGCAGGGAATCGACTGAAGCTTTCTTT,CASRESTEAFF
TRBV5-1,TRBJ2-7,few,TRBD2,TGCGCCAGCAGATCCCGACTAGCGGGGACCTACGAGCAGTACTTC,CASRSRLAGTYEQYF
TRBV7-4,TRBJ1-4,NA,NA,TGTGCCAGCAGCTCACCCTATGGGGGACGGAAAGAGGAAACTAATGAAAAACTGTTTTTT,CASSSPYGGRKEETNEKLFF
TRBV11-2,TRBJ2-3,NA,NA,TGTGCCAGCAGCCCCCCCCGCTTCACAGATACGCAGTATTTT,CASSPPRFTDTQYF
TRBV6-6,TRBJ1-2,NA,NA,TGTGCCAGCAGCCCCCCCGGGGATGGCTACACCTTC,CASSPPGDGYTF
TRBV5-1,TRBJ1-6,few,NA,TGCGCCAGCAGCTTGGACGGCCGGCATCCAAATTCACCCCTCCACTTT,CASSLDGRHPNSPLHF
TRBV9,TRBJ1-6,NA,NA,TGTGCCAGCAGCGCTTGGACAGACAATTCACCCCTCCACTTT,CASSAWTDNSPLHF
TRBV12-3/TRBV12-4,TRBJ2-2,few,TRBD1,TGTGCCAGCAATGAGGGGACAGGGGCCAGCGGGGAGCTGTTTTTT,CASNEGTGASGELFF
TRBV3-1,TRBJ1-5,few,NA,TGTGCCAGCAGCCCCTCCTGGGCGGGTCAGCCCCAGCATTTT,CASSPSWAGQPQHF
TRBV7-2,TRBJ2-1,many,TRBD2,TGTGCCAGCACCCCGGGACTAGCGAGCAATGAGCAGTTCTTC,CASTPGLASNEQFF
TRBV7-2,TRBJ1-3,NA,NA,TGTGCCAGCAGCTTAGCAGGACCTATAAACACCATATATTTT,CASSLAGPINTIYF
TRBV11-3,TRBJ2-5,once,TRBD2,TGTGCCAGCAGCTTGAATAGCGGGGGCGAGACCCAGTACTTC,CASSLNSGGETQYF
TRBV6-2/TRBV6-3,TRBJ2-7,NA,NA,TGTGCCAGCAGCCCCGCGGGGGAGCAGTACTTC,CASSPAGEQYF
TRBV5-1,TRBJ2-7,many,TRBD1,TGCGCCAGCAGCTGGGACAGGGGGTACGAGCAGTACTTC,CASSWDRGYEQYF
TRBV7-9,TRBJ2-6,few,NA,TGTGCCAGCAGCTCCCGTTGGGGGGCCAACGTCCTGACTTTC,CASSSRWGANVLTF
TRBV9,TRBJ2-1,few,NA,TGTGCCAGCAGCGTAGAAGTGGGGGCAGGCAATGAGCAGTTCTTC,CASSVEVGAGNEQFF
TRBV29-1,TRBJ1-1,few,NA,TGCAGCGTGGACAGCTCTAACACTGAAGCTTTCTTT,CSVDSSNTEAFF
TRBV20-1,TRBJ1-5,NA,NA,TGCAGTGCTAGATCCGGAAGAAATCAGCCCCAGCATTTT,CSARSGRNQPQHF
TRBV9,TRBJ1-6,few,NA,TGTGCCAGCAGCGTTGAGGGAACTCCCCTCCACTTT,CASSVEGTPLHF
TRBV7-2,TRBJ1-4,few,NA,TGTGCCAGCAGCCTAACAGCAATACCTAATGAAAAACTGTTTTTT,CASSLTAIPNEKLFF
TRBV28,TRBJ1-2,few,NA,TGTGCCAGCAGGTCGACAGGTCCCTATGGCTACACCTTC,CASRSTGPYGYTF
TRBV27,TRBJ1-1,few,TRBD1,TGTGCCAGCAGAGAGTTCCCGGGACAGGGGATCGCAGCTTTCTTT,CASREFPGQGIAAFF
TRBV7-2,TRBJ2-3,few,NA,TGTGCCAGCAGCTTTGCGCCGGATACGCAGTATTTT,CASSFAPDTQYF
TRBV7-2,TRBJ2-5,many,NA,TGTGCCAGCAGCTACAGTCACATGCAAGAGACCCAGTACTTC,CASSYSHMQETQYF
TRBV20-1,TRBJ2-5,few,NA,TGCAGTGCTAGATATACTAGTGCAGAGACCCAGTACTTC,CSARYTSAETQYF
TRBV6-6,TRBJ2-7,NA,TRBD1,TGTGCCAGCAGCCCAGACCGGGACAGCCACTACGAGCAGTACTTC,CASSPDRDSHYEQYF
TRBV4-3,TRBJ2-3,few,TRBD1,TGCGCCAGCAGCCAAGGGGGACAGCTCACAGATACGCAGTATTTT,CASSQGGQLTDTQYF
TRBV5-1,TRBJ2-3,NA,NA,TGCGCCAGCAGCTTGGAGGGCAGGGCGGCAGATACGCAGTATTTT,CASSLEGRAADTQYF
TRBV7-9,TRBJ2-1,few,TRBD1,TGTGCCAGCAGCCATCGAGCTGGACAGGGGGAGCAGTTCTTC,CASSHRAGQGEQFF